The text below deals with one TCR beta chain. Its antigen remains unknown. A much larger clone sits a single nucleotide away, making a read error possible. Three rounds of nested PCR, following a modified ARM-PCR protocol, produced the TCRbeta library. TCRdb redid the calling of the multiplex PCR reads with MiXCR, one entry per CDR3 protein. The repertoire consists of about 120,000 distinct CDR3 sequences, with roughly 64% occurring once and the leading ten covering around 13%. This record comes from a study of tumor and adjacent non-tumor tissue in lung cancer. Study-wide points: Tumor repertoires had a smaller top 100 clone share than normal lung.

RNA was extracted from bulk tissue without any cell sorting. Newly diagnosed lung cancer patients had thoracic surgery in China, August–November 2014, without prior chemotherapy. CDR1 is DFQATT, CDR2 SNEGSKA, per germline (reference sequence). This CDR3 has 12 residues. The V end lost 6 bases, the J end lost 11 bases, and 17 bases lay between the germline ends. This chain links TRBV20-1 with TRBJ2-1; D is perhaps TRBD1 (5 bases). Input material: lung tumor tissue. This receptor was obtained from a man aged 25 to 40 with non-small cell lung cancer. The CDR3 reads CSAPPQGDKQFF. DNA of the CDR3: TGCAGTGCCCCACCTCAAGGGGATAAGCAGTTCTTC.